The clone carrying this TCR beta chain appeared a few times. This record comes from a study of neoadjuvant anti-PD-1 for oral cavity cancer. Study details: Before surgery, most patients got three to four biweekly 3 mg/kg nivolumab doses. Around day 43, patients without progression received a fourth nivolumab dose before surgery.

In germline, CDR1 is SNHLY, CDR2 FYNNEI. The length of the CDR3 is 14 residues. V shed 5 bases, J shed 0 bases, and the junction held 2 bases outside the gene matches. Assay: immunoSEQ multiplex PCR; the TCRdb copy retains only in-frame clones and omits some. The sample yields 9,500 to 12,000 clones, 63% seen once. The time point here: after neoadjuvant nivolumab, at surgical resection. Patients were newly diagnosed with stage II-IVA oral cavity squamous cell carcinoma without prior systemic or radiation treatment. The V and J genes are TRBV2 and TRBJ2-7, with 9 bases that match TRBD2. The sequencing used tumor tissue, collected after nivolumab (anti-PD-1) treatment. This receptor was taken from a person aged 40-85 years with oral cavity squamous cell carcinoma. As DNA, the CDR3 is TGTGCCAGCAGTACTAGCGGGCTCTCCTACGAGCAGTACTTC. This sequence encodes CASSTSGLSYEQYF.